One and the same sample provided the 24 T cell receptor beta chains below, sequenced in a study of human T cells and chemical hapten exposure (dated by TCRdb to the early 2020s). The library was obtained by RACE. These reads were obtained on a NextSeq 500. TCRdb reanalyzed the raw reads on its own, using fastp at Q25 for trimming and MiXCR for clone calling, and kept in-frame beta chains. Identical CDR3 proteins give one entry, which carries the most common genes and DNA. Counted in this sample were a few hundred thousand distinct CDR3 sequences; about 6% of them appeared once. The ten top clones hold around 5.6% of the sample. Taken with the paper, the label for time point translates to: patch test 2, 6 weeks after DPC sensitization. Sample treatment or condition, as interpreted from the label and publication: therapeutic diphenylcyclopropenone sensitization with weekly scalp DPC. The source material was whole blood, sampled in connection with sensitization to the hapten diphenylcyclopropenone (DPC). The origin of the receptors is a woman aged 18-30 years with alopecia areata. Some clones in this sample may be carry-over from other donors' samples.

This clonotype has a handful of counts. The rearrangement uses TRBV2 and TRBJ2-7; D is unresolved. The CDR3 sequence is 13 residues long. The germline V and J ends were trimmed by 3 bases and 1 base, with 7 bases remaining between them. Germline CDR1 and CDR2: SNHLY and FYNNEI. CDR3 DNA: TGTGCCAGCAGTGATGGACGGTCCTACGAGCAGTACTTC. Translation gives CASSDGRSYEQYF. Filled out from reference TRBV2 and TRBJ2-7, the complete variable domain reads EPEVTQTPSHQVTQMGQEVILRCVPISNHLYFYWYRQILGQKVEFLVSFYNNEISEKSEIFDDQFSVERPDGSNFTLKIRSTKLEDSAMYFCASSDGRSYEQYFGPGTRLTVT.

This clonotype was seen many times. V gene TRBV9 combines with J gene TRBJ1-2; D possibly corresponds to TRBD1 (6 bases). The CDR3 spans 13 residues. Germline V gene data show CDR1 as SGDLS and CDR2 as YYNGEE. V was clipped by 0 bases and J by 6 bases, with 9 bases between them. The CDR3 DNA sequence: TGTGCCAGCAGCGTAGGTCACAGGGATGGCTACACCTTC. This gives the protein CASSVGHRDGYTF.

This clonotype was counted between two and nine times. The chain has TRBV7-8 and TRBJ1-1, with D unclear. V lost 5 bases and J lost 1, with 11 bases in between. The CDR3 totals 14 residues. Germline V lookup: CDR1 SGHVS, CDR2 FQNEAQ. CDR3 amino acids: CASSPRDKNTEAFF. The DNA for the CDR3 is TGTGCCAGCAGCCCACGAGACAAGAACACTGAAGCTTTCTTT.

This CDR3 is CASSFYRGSGTGELFF. CDR3 bases: TGTGCCAGCAGTTTTTACAGGGGAAGTGGCACCGGGGAGCTGTTTTTT. J is TRBJ2-2 and V is TRBV11-1; 7 nucleotides line up with TRBD1. Germline V gene sequence: CDR1 SGHAT, CDR2 FQDESV (reference sequence). The V and J ends lost 6 bases and 4 bases, in that order; junction bases with no gene match: 11. The CDR3 is 16 residues long.

The chain is built from TRBV29-1 and TRBJ2-5, with 10 nucleotides matching TRBD1. The V gene's germline CDR1 is SQVTM and CDR2 ANQGSEA. The junction had 9 bases not matched to a gene; V was cut back by 7 bases and J by 4 bases. This CDR3 has 14 residues. This chain's CDR3 is CSGLTGTGVETQYF. In nucleotides, the CDR3 is TGCAGCGGACTGACCGGGACAGGGGTAGAGACCCAGTACTTC.

This clonotype was counted at least ten times. The genes are TRBV29-1 and TRBJ1-1; D perhaps matches TRBD1 (5 bases). The V gene lost 2 bases and the J gene lost 4 bases, with 5 bases spanning the gap. The CDR3 has 11 residues. Per the germline V gene, CDR1 is SQVTM and CDR2 is ANQGSEA. The CDR3 nucleotides are TGCAGCGTTGAACAGGGCACTGAAGCTTTCTTT. This encodes CSVEQGTEAFF.

This clonotype was counted between two and nine times. The rearrangement uses TRBV29-1 and TRBJ1-1; 7 positions agree with TRBD1. V lost 8 bases and J lost 1; bases outside the gene matches: 7. Germline V CDR1 and CDR2: SQVTM, ANQGSEA. The CDR3 length is 13 residues. The CDR3 bases are TGCAGCTATAGACAGGGATGGAACACTGAAGCTTTCTTT. As protein: CSYRQGWNTEAFF.

This rearrangement joins TRBV7-9 to TRBJ1-1; D might be TRBD1 (5 bases). V was trimmed by 4 bases and J by 2 bases, leaving 14 bases between them. The CDR3 covers 15 residues. Germline loops: CDR1 SEHNR, CDR2 FQNEAQ (reference sequence). The CDR3 bases are TGTGCCAGCAGCTCCTTGGGGCGGAGTAACACTGAAGCTTTCTTT. It codes for CASSSLGRSNTEAFF.

This clonotype has ten or more counts. This chain links TRBV13 with TRBJ2-1; TRBD1 agrees at 7 bases. V lost 5 bases to trimming and J lost 3 bases; unmatched junction nucleotides: 4. The germline gives CDR1 PRHDT, CDR2 FYEKMQ (reference sequence). This CDR3 spans 14 amino acids. As DNA, the CDR3 is TGTGCCAGCAGCCCCCGGGACAGCTACAATGAGCAGTTCTTC. Amino acids: CASSPRDSYNEQFF.

This clonotype was observed many times. The V and J genes are TRBV7-9 and TRBJ1-2, with D unclear. CDR3 size: 14 residues. The germline CDR1 and CDR2 sequences are SEHNR and FQNEAQ (reference sequence). V was shortened by 4 bases and J by 8 bases, with 17 bases between the two germline ends. DNA of the CDR3: TGTGCCAGCAGCTCGGCGTCTGGGTCGGGCGGCTACACCTTC. Translating it yields CASSSASGSGGYTF.

This clonotype was seen many times. The chain employs TRBV20-1 and TRBJ1-5, with D unresolved. The CDR3 is 12 residues long. Germline-derived CDR1 and CDR2 are DFQATT and SNEGSKA (reference sequence). With 6 bases removed from V and 0 bases from J, the gap between germline ends came to 6 bases. CDR3 sequence reads: CSARASNQPQHF. The CDR3 region has the DNA TGCAGTGCGCGAGCTAGCAATCAGCCCCAGCATTTT.

There are a few counts of this clonotype. V gene TRBV28 combines with J gene TRBJ2-1, with D perhaps given as TRBD1 or TRBD2 (6 bases each). The CDR3 extends over 14 amino acids. Germline CDR1 MDHEN, CDR2 SYDVKM. The ends were cut back, 7 bases at V and 10 bases at J, with 20 bases in the middle. CDR3 DNA: TGTGCCAGCAAATCATCAGGGGTACGGGGGGAGCAGTTCTTC. Amino acids: CASKSSGVRGEQFF.

V is TRBV27 and J is TRBJ1-1; 12 bases agree with TRBD1. The CDR3 extends over 18 amino acids. J was trimmed by 3 bases and V by 0 bases; bases with no gene match: 8. Germline CDR1 reads MNHEY; CDR2 reads SMNVEV (reference sequence). CDR3 nucleotides: TGTGCCAGCAGTTTATCGTTGGGGACAGGGGGCTTCGACACTGAAGCTTTCTTT. This translates into CASSLSLGTGGFDTEAFF.

This clonotype was seen at least ten times. J is TRBJ1-3 and V is TRBV4-3, with 7 nucleotides matching TRBD1. The V segment lost 0 bases and the J segment 2 bases; nucleotides outside the gene matches: 7. The CDR3 sequence is 17 residues long. CDR1 LGHNA and CDR2 YSLEER come from the germline V gene. The CDR3 reads CASSQDLTGTAGNTIYF. The CDR3 bases are TGCGCCAGCAGCCAAGATCTGACAGGGACAGCTGGAAACACCATATATTTT.

The table lists this clonotype with a few counts. The chain combines TRBV3-1 with TRBJ1-3; D is ambiguous. The germline gives CDR1 LGHDT, CDR2 YNNKEL (reference sequence). V gave up 2 bases and J gave up 0 bases, with 5 bases separating them. The CDR3 spans 14 residues. Written as DNA, the CDR3 is TGTGCCAGCAGCCAACACAGCTCTGGAAACACCATATATTTT. It codes for CASSQHSSGNTIYF.

Here the CDR3 DNA reads TGTGCCAGCAGTGAATACCTGGCAGGACAACTCAATTCACCCCTCCACTTT. Its protein is CASSEYLAGQLNSPLHF. The chain combines TRBV25-1 with TRBJ1-6; maybe TRBD1 (5 bases). V lost 0 bases and J 7 bases, leaving 16 bases between the germline ends. CDR3 length equals 17 residues. Germline CDR1 and CDR2: MGHDK and SYGVNS.

J is TRBJ2-3 and V is TRBV5-1; 9 bases are a match to TRBD2. The CDR3 spans 15 residues. Trimming at V came to 2 bases and at J to 4 bases, leaving 5 bases not matched to a gene. Germline values: CDR1 SGHRS, CDR2 YFSETQ. CDR3: CASSFVGLAADTQYF. The CDR3 DNA reads TGCGCCAGCAGCTTCGTGGGACTAGCAGCAGATACGCAGTATTTT.

This clonotype was seen ten or more times. The chain joins TRBV6-6 to TRBJ1-5; the D gene is possibly TRBD1 (6 bases). Germline CDR1 MNHNY, CDR2 SVGAGI (reference sequence). The CDR3 extends over 14 amino acids. The ends were cut back, 6 bases at V and 4 bases at J, with 13 bases in the middle. CDR3 nucleotide sequence: TGTGCCAGCAGGGAAACAGGGTTGAATCAGCCCCAGCATTTT. Protein sequence: CASRETGLNQPQHF.

This rearrangement joins TRBV5-5 to TRBJ2-6; perhaps TRBD2 as D (6 bases). The CDR3 is made up of 18 amino acids. Germline CDR1 SGHKS, CDR2 YYEKEE (reference sequence). Trimming left V 0 bases short and J 1 base short, with 14 bases between. The CDR3: CASSLGADGGSGANVLTF. CDR3 nucleotide sequence: TGTGCCAGCAGCTTGGGAGCGGACGGGGGATCTGGGGCCAACGTCCTGACTTTC.

In this sample, this clonotype turned up many times. Here the CDR3 reads CSVDLGSDQETQYF. DNA for the CDR3: TGCAGCGTTGATCTGGGCAGCGACCAAGAGACCCAGTACTTC. The chain couples TRBV29-1 to TRBJ2-5; D not resolved. V was trimmed by 3 bases and J by 0 bases, leaving 11 bases between them. The CDR3 has 14 residues. The germline V gene encodes CDR1 SQVTM and CDR2 ANQGSEA.

This chain joins TRBV5-1 and TRBJ1-1; the D gene is possibly TRBD1 (5 bases). This CDR3 contains 12 residues. Trimming removed 2 bases from V and 8 bases from J, with 10 bases in between. The germline gives CDR1 SGHRS, CDR2 YFSETQ. CDR3 bases: TGCGCCAGCAGCTTCAATAGACAGGAAGCTTTCTTT. Its protein is CASSFNRQEAFF.

This clonotype was seen many times. The chain recombines TRBV6-2 or TRBV6-3 with TRBJ1-1; 7 nucleotides agree with TRBD1. V was clipped by 7 bases and J by 5 bases; unmatched bases: 13. This CDR3 is built from 15 residues. The germline V gene has CDR1 MNHEY and CDR2 SVGEGT. The CDR3 DNA follows: TGTGCCAGCATCGTGGCAGGGGGTCTTTGGACTGAAGCTTTCTTT. Translated, it gives CASIVAGGLWTEAFF.

The sample holds many counts of this clonotype. The CDR3 DNA is TGTGCCAGCAGTTTAGACAGGGGAGCTTTCTTT. Translated: CASSLDRGAFF. The chain carries TRBV2 and TRBJ1-1; TRBD1 matches at 8 bases. V lost 5 bases to trimming and J lost 10 bases; unmatched junction nucleotides: 3. There are 11 residues in the CDR3. The V gene's germline CDR1 is SNHLY and CDR2 FYNNEI. Full variable domain (rest looked up from reference TRBV2 and TRBJ1-1): EPEVTQTPSHQVTQMGQEVILRCVPISNHLYFYWYRQILGQKVEFLVSFYNNEISEKSEIFDDQFSVERPDGSNFTLKIRSTKLEDSAMYFCASSLDRGAFFGQGTRLTVV.

This clonotype has ten or more counts. This chain links TRBV7-8 with TRBJ1-6, with 8 positions matching TRBD1. The CDR3 length is 16 residues. V trimming: 3 bases; J trimming: 7 bases; junction bases outside the gene matches: 8. In germline, CDR1 is SGHVS, CDR2 FQNEAQ. The CDR3 spells CASSLGTAGGNSPLHF. Here the CDR3 DNA reads TGTGCCAGCAGCTTGGGGACCGCAGGGGGCAATTCACCCCTCCACTTT.